This TCR beta chain was found in a study of shared clonotypes between healthy human individuals. Study-wide results and limits: Naive CD4 clonotype sharing across several donors was 4.5% to 6%. Clonotypes shared by all four donors outscored non-shared clonotypes in generation probability.

The authors ran the assay at deep level. Authors' data handling: Filtering of immunoSEQ junctional sequences could not match full-length read filtering. Generated by immunoSEQ multiplex PCR, the TCRdb table keeps only in-frame clones and is missing some. V and J calls and clone size are as listed in that table; D and trimming were resolved from the DNA. This table holds some 580,000 clones, roughly 97% found once. As regards this clone: Its cognate antigen is unknown.

The sequence was collected from a woman aged 25-40 years in good health. The sample consisted of naive CD4+ T cells sorted from blood. As for subset: CD45RA+ positively selected.

The CDR3 spells CASSYEEGEQFF. The CDR3 coding sequence is TGTGCCAGCAGCTACGAGGAAGGTGAGCAGTTCTTC. The chain joins TRBV7-9 to TRBJ2-1; no reliable D call. Germline V lookup: CDR1 SEHNR, CDR2 FQNEAQ (reference sequence). The ends were cut back, 4 bases at V and 9 bases at J, with 10 bases in the middle. The CDR3 is 12 amino acids. Complete variable domain (other parts from reference TRBV7-9 and TRBJ2-1): DTGVSQNPRHKITKRGQNVTFRCDPISEHNRLYWYRQTLGQGPEFLTYFQNEAQLEKSRLLSDRFSAERPKGSFSTLEIQRTEQGDSAMYLCASSYEEGEQFFGPGTRLTVL.